One sample yielded the 19 T cell receptor beta chains listed below, sequenced in a study of T cell responses to AZD1222 COVID-19 vaccine. The repertoire was sequenced with immunoSEQ multiplex PCR; TCRdb's copy has only in-frame clones and lacks some. The table includes approximately 150,000 clones, about 91% detected once. Sequencing was performed on peripheral blood, taken on day 0 of MenACWY control vaccination. The receptors derive from an adult in good health.

The chain uses TRBV2 and TRBJ1-3; D is unclear. The CDR3 is made up of 16 amino acids. CDR1 is SNHLY and CDR2 is FYNNEI in the germline V gene. V was shortened by 3 bases and J by 0 bases, with 12 bases between the two germline ends. The DNA for the CDR3 is TGTGCCAGCAGTGAGCTTAGAGGGCTCTCTGGAAACACCATATATTTT. Protein sequence: CASSELRGLSGNTIYF.

This rearrangement joins TRBV28 to TRBJ2-5, with D hard to call. The ends were cut back, 4 bases at V and 5 bases at J, with 8 bases in the middle. The germline V gene has CDR1 MDHEN and CDR2 SYDVKM. CDR3 size: 12 residues. CDR3 coding DNA: TGTGCCAGCAGTTCCCAGCTGGAGACCCAGTACTTC. Encoded protein: CASSSQLETQYF.

CDR3 in amino acids: CASSVGGVSYEQYF. CDR3 nucleotides: TGTGCCAGCAGCGTAGGGGGCGTCTCCTACGAGCAGTACTTC. This chain links TRBV9 with TRBJ2-7; possibly TRBD1 for D (5 bases). The V and J ends lost 0 bases and 0 bases respectively, with 7 bases between them. The CDR3 covers 14 residues. The germline V gene encodes CDR1 SGDLS and CDR2 YYNGEE.

The genes are TRBV5-6 and TRBJ2-1; the match to TRBD2 covers 10 bases. CDR1 and CDR2 (germline): SGHDT, YYEEEE. CDR3 length: 15 residues. Trimming removed 2 bases from V and 8 bases from J; junction bases left unmatched: 7. For the CDR3, the DNA is TGTGCCAGCAGCTTAGCTAGCGGGAGCCGGGATGAGCAGTTCTTC. Translation gives CASSLASGSRDEQFF.

J is TRBJ2-7 and V is TRBV9; 13 bases align to TRBD2. The CDR3 length is 16 residues. Germline CDR1 reads SGDLS; CDR2 reads YYNGEE. V trimming: 3 bases; J trimming: 3 bases; junction bases outside the gene matches: 6. The CDR3 DNA follows: TGTGCCAGCAGCGACGGGACTAGCGGGAAACTCTACGAGCAGTACTTC. It translates to CASSDGTSGKLYEQYF.

Only one count was recorded for this clone. The DNA for the CDR3 is TGTGCCAGCAGTTACTTCGATTACGAGCAGTACTTC. Translated: CASSYFDYEQYF. The genes are TRBV6-2 or TRBV6-3 and TRBJ2-7; D call uncertain. Looked up from germline, CDR1 is MNHEY and CDR2 is SVGEGT. The CDR3 contains 12 residues. Between the trimmed V and J ends, which lost 1 base and 4 bases, there was a span of 5 bases.

This clone was seen more than once but under ten times. This chain joins TRBV18 and TRBJ2-3; D remains unclear. Per germline, CDR1 KGHSH and CDR2 LQKENI. This CDR3 spans 12 amino acids. The ends were cut back, 0 bases at V and 4 bases at J, with 2 bases in the middle. The CDR3 sequence: CASSPPADTQYF. CDR3 in DNA: TGTGCCAGCTCACCACCGGCAGATACGCAGTATTTT. The full variable domain, rest sourced from reference TRBV18 and TRBJ2-3, is NAGVMQNPRHLVRRRGQEARLRCSPMKGHSHVYWYRQLPEEGLKFMVYLQKENIIDESGMPKERFSAEFPKEGPSILRIQQVVRGDSAAYFCASSPPADTQYFGPGTRLTVL.

In its sample, this clone was seen a few times. The chain links TRBV6-5 to TRBJ1-1; 7 positions match TRBD1. J was trimmed by 5 bases and V by 2 bases; bases with no gene match: 5. The germline CDR1 and CDR2 sequences are MNHEY and SVGAGI. The CDR3 is made up of 14 amino acids. CDR3 sequence: CASSYDRAWTEAFF. DNA of the CDR3: TGTGCCAGCAGTTACGACAGGGCGTGGACTGAAGCTTTCTTT.

This sequence joins TRBV15 and TRBJ2-4; 7 positions agree with TRBD2. The CDR3 is made up of 20 amino acids. The germline V gene encodes CDR1 LNHNV and CDR2 YYDKDF (reference sequence). With 0 bases clipped from V and 0 bases from J, the junction kept 14 bases outside the gene matches. CDR3 in amino acids: CATSRDSGGGSGLAKNIQYF. CDR3 nucleotides: TGTGCCACCAGCAGAGATTCGGGGGGTGGTAGCGGATTAGCCAAAAACATTCAGTACTTC.

J is TRBJ1-4 and V is TRBV29-1, with 10 bases identical to TRBD1. Germline V gene lookup returns CDR1 SQVTM and CDR2 ANQGSEA. This CDR3 has 14 amino acids. Unmatched junction bases numbered 8, after V lost 6 bases and J lost 7 bases. This chain's CDR3 is CSVRQGASSEKLFF. DNA of the CDR3: TGCAGCGTCCGACAGGGGGCTTCTAGTGAAAAACTGTTTTTT.

The chain has TRBV11-3 and TRBJ1-5, with D possibly TRBD1 on 5 matching bases. The V end lost 6 bases, the J end lost 1 base, and 7 bases lay between the germline ends. Germline CDR1 SGHNT, CDR2 YENEEA. This CDR3 has 13 residues. The CDR3 loop is CASSGDSNQPQHF. DNA for the CDR3: TGTGCCAGCAGTGGGGACAGCAATCAGCCCCAGCATTTT. The whole variable domain, filled in from reference TRBV11-3 and TRBJ1-5, reads EAGVVQSPRYKIIEKKQPVAFWCNPISGHNTLYWYLQNLGQGPELLIRYENEEAVDDSQLPKDRFSAERLKGVDSTLKIQPAELGDSAVYLCASSGDSNQPQHFGDGTRLSIL.

CDR3 sequence: CASSSRRERGYGYTF. Written as DNA, the CDR3 is TGTGCCAGCAGCTCTCGAAGGGAACGAGGATATGGCTACACCTTC. V usage is TRBV7-9 and J usage is TRBJ1-2; no clear D gene. V lost 4 bases and J 5 bases, leaving 17 bases between the germline ends. Germline V lookup: CDR1 SEHNR, CDR2 FQNEAQ (reference sequence). The CDR3 is made up of 15 amino acids.

This clone was seen only once. In DNA, the CDR3 is TGTGCCAGCAGCCACGCCGGGACGGCTGGGGGAGAGCAGTTCTTC. Protein: CASSHAGTAGGEQFF. The chain is built from TRBV16 and TRBJ2-1, with D perhaps given as TRBD1 or TRBD2 (5 bases each). The CDR3 length is 15 residues. CDR1 KGHSY and CDR2 FQNENV come from the germline V gene. V was cut by 3 bases and J by 10 bases, with 19 bases left in between.

The CDR3: CASSRSGDYTDTQYF. The DNA of the CDR3 is TGTGCCAGCAGTCGTTCCGGGGACTACACAGATACGCAGTATTTT. V and J are TRBV7-9 and TRBJ2-3; 7 bases agree with TRBD2. The CDR3 totals 15 residues. V was pared by 6 bases and J by 2 bases, with 8 bases of the junction left unmatched. The germline V gene encodes CDR1 SEHNR and CDR2 FQNEAQ (reference sequence).

This sequence joins TRBV18 and TRBJ2-3; perhaps TRBD1 as D (6 bases). The CDR3 extends over 14 amino acids. Germline CDR1 is KGHSH and CDR2 is LQKENI. Deletions cut 7 bases from V and 7 bases from J, with 18 bases between. The CDR3 coding sequence is TGTGCCAGCTTCACCGGACAGAACTCATATACGCAGTATTTT. It translates to CASFTGQNSYTQYF.

This rearrangement joins TRBV7-6 to TRBJ2-2, with D possibly being TRBD1 or TRBD2 (6 bases each). The CDR3 runs to 15 residues. Germline V CDR1 and CDR2: SGHVS, FNYEAQ. V was shortened by 5 bases and J by 5 bases, with 15 bases between the two germline ends. As DNA, the CDR3 is TGTGCCAGCAGCCCTCCGCGAGGGGGGACCGGGGAGCTGTTTTTT. It yields the protein CASSPPRGGTGELFF.

The gene calls are TRBV4-1 and TRBJ1-3; 9 bases agree with TRBD1. Germline V lookup: CDR1 MGHRA, CDR2 YSYEKL. CDR3 length equals 17 residues. The V segment lost 4 bases and the J segment 5 bases; nucleotides outside the gene matches: 12. CDR3: CASSPDRGGIMRNTIYF. DNA of the CDR3: TGCGCCAGCAGCCCGGACAGGGGAGGGATAATGCGAAACACCATATATTTT.

This clone was seen only once. The chain joins TRBV11-2 to TRBJ1-2; D gene unclear. The ends were cut back, 0 bases at V and 0 bases at J, with 5 bases in the middle. Germline CDR1 is SGHAT and CDR2 is FQNNGV. CDR3 length: 14 amino acids. In nucleotides, the CDR3 is TGTGCCAGCAGCTTAGATACATCTAACTATGGCTACACCTTC. As protein: CASSLDTSNYGYTF.

This clone was detected once. This chain connects TRBV24-1 to TRBJ2-5; 10 positions agree with TRBD1. The CDR3 loop spans 16 amino acids. After removal of 5 bases from V and 5 bases from J, the junction contained 10 bases not matched to a gene. CDR1 KGHDR and CDR2 SFDVKD come from the germline V gene. CDR3 coding DNA: TGTGCCACCAGTGCAAGACAGGGGGCGGCGGGGGAGACCCAGTACTTC. Translation gives CATSARQGAAGETQYF.